Given below is one T cell receptor beta chain in context. Sequencing was performed with immunoSEQ multiplex PCR; in TCRdb, only in-frame clones are kept and a portion is missing. The sample has tens of thousands of clones; roughly 88% are singletons. The data stem from a study of blood T cell repertoires in COVID-19. This receptor was taken from a man older than 75 with acute or convalescent COVID-19. Specimen: peripheral blood.

The CDR3 loop is CASSLAGVHSNEQFF. For the CDR3, the DNA is TGTGCCAGCAGTCTAGCGGGGGTCCATTCCAATGAGCAGTTCTTC. The V gene is TRBV7-3, the J gene TRBJ2-1; 10 positions agree with TRBD2. V shed 6 bases and J 6 bases; nucleotides not matched to a gene: 8. This CDR3 has 15 amino acids. Looked up from germline, CDR1 is SGHTA and CDR2 is FQGTGA.